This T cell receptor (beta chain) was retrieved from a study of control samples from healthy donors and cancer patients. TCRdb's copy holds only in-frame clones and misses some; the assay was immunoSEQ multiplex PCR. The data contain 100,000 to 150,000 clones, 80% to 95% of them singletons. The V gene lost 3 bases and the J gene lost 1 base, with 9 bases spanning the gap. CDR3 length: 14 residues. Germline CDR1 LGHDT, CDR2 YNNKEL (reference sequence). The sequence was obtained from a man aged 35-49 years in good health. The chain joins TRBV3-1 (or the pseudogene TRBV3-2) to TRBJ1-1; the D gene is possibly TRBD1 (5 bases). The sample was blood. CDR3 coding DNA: TGTGCCAGCAGCCATCGGGGGAGGAACACTGAAGCTTTCTTT. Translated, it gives CASSHRGRNTEAFF.